One sample yielded the 32 T cell receptor beta chains listed below, sequenced in a study of blood T cell repertoires in COVID-19 (TCRdb year 2020). Library creation used the immunoSEQ multiplex PCR assay. TCRdb mirrors the immuneACCESS table, restricted to in-frame sequences. Some clones are absent from its copies; in checked studies, under half trace to an unresolved V gene, and the reason for the others is unknown. The sample table lists fewer than 200,000 clones, roughly three quarters of them with a count of one. The ten largest clones represent around 8.1% of the sample. Sequenced sample: peripheral blood. Receptor source: a woman aged 50 to 60 with active or convalescent COVID-19.

This chain links TRBV19 with TRBJ1-6; no firm D call. CDR1 is LNHDA, CDR2 SQIVND, per germline (reference sequence). V lost 9 bases and J 7 bases, leaving 16 bases between the germline ends. This CDR3 is 14 amino acids long. The CDR3 reads CASRREGRNSPLHF. The CDR3, as DNA: TGTGCCAGCCGTCGCGAGGGAAGGAATTCACCCCTCCACTTT.

This chain uses TRBV3-1 (or the pseudogene TRBV3-2) with TRBJ2-5, with D hard to call. The CDR3 has 15 amino acids. Trimming pared 1 base from V and 1 base from J, leaving 10 bases between. Germline V lookup: CDR1 LGHDT, CDR2 YNNKEL (reference sequence). The CDR3 sequence is CASSQGERLQETQYF. CDR3 sequence (DNA): TGTGCCAGCAGCCAAGGAGAGCGCCTCCAAGAGACCCAGTACTTC.

The J gene is TRBJ2-1, the V gene TRBV6-2 or TRBV6-3; TRBD2 aligns across 9 bases. Trimming at V came to 2 bases and at J to 12 bases, leaving 2 bases not matched to a gene. The CDR3 is 12 amino acids. CDR1 is MNHEY and CDR2 is SVGEGT in the germline V gene. CDR3: CASSYHSGGQFF. As DNA, the CDR3 is TGTGCCAGCAGTTACCATAGCGGGGGGCAGTTCTTC.

The chain has TRBV5-1 and TRBJ2-2, with 12 bases fitting TRBD2. This CDR3 region has 18 residues. The J segment lost 3 bases and the V segment lost 1 base, leaving 7 bases of the junction unmatched. The germline gives CDR1 SGHRS, CDR2 YFSETQ. Here the CDR3 DNA reads TGCGCCAGCAGCTTGTTCCTAGCGGGGGGGCTGGACACCGGGGAGCTGTTTTTT. Translation: CASSLFLAGGLDTGELFF.

The chain employs TRBV3-1 (or the pseudogene TRBV3-2) and TRBJ2-3; D uncertain. This CDR3 is built from 16 residues. Germline values: CDR1 LGHDT, CDR2 YNNKEL (reference sequence). V was trimmed by 0 bases and J by 0 bases, leaving 10 bases between them. The chain's CDR3 is CASSQEWRQSTDTQYF. The CDR3 nucleotides are TGTGCCAGCAGCCAAGAGTGGCGACAAAGCACAGATACGCAGTATTTT.

CDR3 sequence reads: CASSSNSGAGKDEQFF. Written as DNA, the CDR3 is TGTGCCAGCTCATCCAATAGTGGGGCGGGAAAGGATGAGCAGTTCTTC. The genes are TRBV18 and TRBJ2-1; TRBD2 might be the D (6 bases). Trimming pared 5 bases from V and 8 bases from J, leaving 22 bases between. The germline gives CDR1 KGHSH, CDR2 LQKENI. This CDR3 comprises 16 residues.

The rearrangement links TRBV29-1 to TRBJ2-5; 8 nucleotides agree with TRBD2. With 3 bases clipped from V and 5 bases from J, the junction kept 2 bases outside the gene matches. CDR3 length: 12 residues. The germline V gene encodes CDR1 SQVTM and CDR2 ANQGSEA. CDR3 amino acids: CSVDPGGETQYF. CDR3 in DNA: TGCAGCGTTGACCCGGGAGGGGAGACCCAGTACTTC.

The chain uses TRBV6-6 and TRBJ1-2, with TRBD1 matching 8 bases. Trimming cost V 6 bases and J 8 bases; bases outside gene matches: 11. CDR3 size: 14 residues. Germline V lookup: CDR1 MNHNY, CDR2 SVGAGI (reference sequence). The DNA of the CDR3 is TGTGCCAGCAGACTCGAGACAGGGGTTGGCGGCTACACCTTC. Translating gives CASRLETGVGGYTF.

The rearrangement joins TRBV28 to TRBJ1-2, with D uncertain. Germline CDR1 MDHEN, CDR2 SYDVKM. The CDR3 consists of 14 residues. Trimming took 4 bases from V and 1 from J, leaving 10 bases between them. This CDR3 is CASSSLQVNYGYTF. The CDR3 nucleotides are TGTGCCAGCAGTTCCTTGCAGGTTAACTATGGCTACACCTTC.

The genes are TRBV6-5 and TRBJ2-7, with D perhaps TRBD1 (5 bases). This CDR3 contains 16 residues. V lost 0 bases to trimming and J lost 3 bases, with 15 bases between them. Germline-derived CDR1 and CDR2 are MNHEY and SVGAGI. DNA for the CDR3: TGTGCCAGCAGTTACTCTGACAGCACCCCTTTCTACGAGCAGTACTTC. Its protein is CASSYSDSTPFYEQYF.

Many counts were recorded for this clone. The CDR3 DNA reads TGTGCCAGCAGTTCTCCGGGACAGGGTAATGAAAAACTGTTTTTT. The encoded protein is CASSSPGQGNEKLFF. The chain uses TRBV28 and TRBJ1-4; 9 bases agree with TRBD1. Per germline, CDR1 MDHEN and CDR2 SYDVKM. V lost 4 bases and J lost 4; bases outside the gene matches: 4. The CDR3 sequence is 15 residues long.

This clone is a singleton in its sample. V is TRBV18 and J is TRBJ1-6; no definite D call. V lost 2 bases and J lost 7, with 15 bases in between. The CDR3 sequence is 16 residues long. CDR1 and CDR2 from the germline V gene are KGHSH and LQKENI. CDR3 loop: CASSPIGRSMNSPLHF. The DNA for the CDR3 is TGTGCCAGCTCACCAATAGGGAGGTCGATGAATTCACCCCTCCACTTT.

The V gene is TRBV11-2, the J gene TRBJ2-7; no definite D call. Trimming stripped 0 bases from V and 2 bases from J, with 8 bases between. The CDR3 contains 14 residues. CDR1 is SGHAT and CDR2 is FQNNGV in the germline V gene. CDR3 nucleotides: TGTGCCAGCAGCTTAGAGGGCAGACCCTACGAGCAGTACTTC. Translation gives CASSLEGRPYEQYF.

As to this clone: This likely came from a read error, as a far larger clone is one base away. This chain uses TRBV7-2 with TRBJ1-6; D remains ambiguous. Trimming removed 5 bases from V and 6 bases from J, with 5 bases in between. CDR3 length: 12 amino acids. Per the germline V gene, CDR1 is SGHTA and CDR2 is FQGNSA. The CDR3 sequence is CASSHSNSPLHF. Here the CDR3 DNA reads TGTGCCAGCAGCCACAGTAATTCACCCCTCCACTTT.

This sequence joins TRBV6-1 and TRBJ2-5; 8 bases map to TRBD2. With 1 base clipped from V and 4 bases from J, the junction kept 8 bases outside the gene matches. The CDR3 covers 16 residues. The V gene's germline CDR1 is MNHNS and CDR2 SASEGT. The CDR3 protein is CASSEVTGGWLETQYF. The CDR3 DNA reads TGTGCCAGCAGTGAAGTGACGGGGGGGTGGTTAGAGACCCAGTACTTC.

The CDR3 region has the DNA TGTGCCAGCAGCCCCGGGCGGGGGGCCTTCTACGAGCAGTACTTC. It translates to CASSPGRGAFYEQYF. The rearrangement uses TRBV5-5 and TRBJ2-7, with TRBD2 identical over 8 bases. Germline CDR1 reads SGHKS; CDR2 reads YYEKEE (reference sequence). The trim removed 4 bases at V and 3 bases at J, leaving 9 bases unmatched. The CDR3 sequence is 15 residues long.

This clone appeared many times. This chain connects TRBV18 to TRBJ1-3; 10 bases agree with TRBD1. Germline V gene lookup returns CDR1 KGHSH and CDR2 LQKENI. This CDR3 is built from 18 residues. The V and J ends lost 3 bases and 2 bases, in that order; junction bases with no gene match: 10. This chain's CDR3 is CASSPSTGGAGTGNTIYF. CDR3 nucleotide sequence: TGTGCCAGCTCACCCTCGACAGGGGGCGCCGGGACTGGAAACACCATATATTTT.

V gene TRBV19 combines with J gene TRBJ2-3; 10 positions match TRBD2. The length of the CDR3 is 16 residues. The J segment lost 1 base and the V segment lost 1 base, leaving 2 bases of the junction unmatched. The germline V gene has CDR1 LNHDA and CDR2 SQIVND (reference sequence). In DNA, the CDR3 is TGTGCCAGTAGTATAGTCCTAGCGGGGGGCACAGATACGCAGTATTTT. This translates into CASSIVLAGGTDTQYF.

This clone was counted a single time. V gene TRBV11-2 combines with J gene TRBJ1-4; a possible D gene is TRBD1 (5 bases). The length of the CDR3 is 15 residues. The germline gives CDR1 SGHAT, CDR2 FQNNGV. The V end was cut by 0 bases, the J end by 10 bases, with 15 bases between. DNA of the CDR3: TGTGCCAGCAGCTTAGATTTGTCCAGGGCCGCAAAACTGTTTTTT. This sequence encodes CASSLDLSRAAKLFF.

J is TRBJ1-1 and V is TRBV30, with TRBD1 matching over 7 bases. The CDR3 covers 14 residues. Looked up from germline, CDR1 is GTSNPN and CDR2 is SVGIG (reference sequence). V dropped 3 bases and J dropped 8; count of bases not matched to a gene: 12. This CDR3 reads CAWSPPNRDREAFF. The CDR3 DNA follows: TGTGCCTGGAGCCCACCAAACCGGGACAGAGAAGCTTTCTTT. Filled out from reference TRBV30 and TRBJ1-1, the complete variable domain reads SQTIHQWPATLVQPVGSPLSLECTVEGTSNPNLYWYRQAAGRGLQLLFYSVGIGQISSEVPQNLSASRPQDRQFILSSKKLLLSDSGFYLCAWSPPNRDREAFFGQGTRLTVV.

This clone was seen a single time. This chain connects TRBV6-1 to TRBJ1-4, with D perhaps TRBD1 (5 bases). Trimming shortened V by 3 bases and J by 1 base, and 12 bases separated the two germline ends. Looked up from germline, CDR1 is MNHNS and CDR2 is SASEGT. The length of the CDR3 is 16 residues. CDR3 sequence: CASSDHVGGTNEKLFF. The CDR3 DNA sequence: TGTGCCAGCAGTGATCATGTCGGGGGAACTAATGAAAAACTGTTTTTT.

The chain uses TRBV25-1 and TRBJ1-6; 9 bases agree with TRBD1. The CDR3 consists of 17 residues. Germline V gene sequence: CDR1 MGHDK, CDR2 SYGVNS. The V segment lost 4 bases and the J segment 8 bases; nucleotides outside the gene matches: 12. For the CDR3, the DNA is TGTGCCAGCAGTGCCTCACAGGGGGCCATCTCCCATTCACCCCTCCACTTT. As protein: CASSASQGAISHSPLHF.

The chain has TRBV28 and TRBJ1-4; the match to TRBD1 covers 8 bases. The CDR3 has 15 amino acids. J gave up 4 bases and V 5 bases, and 6 bases lay outside the gene matches. Germline CDR1 reads MDHEN; CDR2 reads SYDVKM. CDR3 nucleotide sequence: TGTGCCAGCAGTCCGGACAGGGTCAATAATGAAAAACTGTTTTTT. It is translated as CASSPDRVNNEKLFF.

The rearrangement uses TRBV25-1 and TRBJ1-2; a possible D gene is TRBD1 (6 bases). The length of the CDR3 is 14 residues. Trimming removed 3 bases at V and 2 bases at J, with 10 bases between. Germline loops: CDR1 MGHDK, CDR2 SYGVNS. The CDR3 DNA follows: TGTGCCAGCAGTGATTCAGGACAGAACTATGGCTACACCTTC. Translated: CASSDSGQNYGYTF.

This chain connects TRBV18 to TRBJ2-5, with 7 nucleotides matching TRBD1. The germline gives CDR1 KGHSH, CDR2 LQKENI. The CDR3 sequence is 14 residues long. V shed 2 bases and J 4 bases; nucleotides not matched to a gene: 4. CDR3 region: CASSPSTGVETQYF. CDR3 sequence (DNA): TGTGCCAGCTCACCATCCACAGGGGTAGAGACCCAGTACTTC. Supplemented by reference TRBV18 and TRBJ2-5, the full variable domain reads NAGVMQNPRHLVRRRGQEARLRCSPMKGHSHVYWYRQLPEEGLKFMVYLQKENIIDESGMPKERFSAEFPKEGPSILRIQQVVRGDSAAYFCASSPSTGVETQYFGPGTRLLVL.

The gene calls are TRBV5-8 and TRBJ2-5, with 9 bases that match TRBD2. Trimming took 4 bases from V and 2 from J; bases not matched to a gene: 9. Per the germline V gene, CDR1 is SGHTS and CDR2 is YDEGEE. This CDR3 spans 16 amino acids. The CDR3 region is CASSPPGLAFQETQYF. Written as DNA, the CDR3 is TGTGCCAGCAGCCCTCCGGGACTAGCTTTTCAAGAGACCCAGTACTTC.

The rearrangement uses TRBV27 and TRBJ1-1; no clear D gene. The CDR3 contains 16 residues. Trimming left V 8 bases short and J 0 bases short, with 19 bases between. Germline V gives CDR1 MNHEY, CDR2 SMNVEV (reference sequence). The CDR3 DNA follows: TGTGCCAGCGGCACAAACCCCCGCACCATGAACACTGAAGCTTTCTTT. Residues: CASGTNPRTMNTEAFF.

The chain combines TRBV29-1 with TRBJ1-1; a possible D gene is TRBD1 (5 bases). The CDR3 is 12 residues long. The germline gives CDR1 SQVTM, CDR2 ANQGSEA. Trimming shortened V by 4 bases and J by 11 bases, and 17 bases separated the two germline ends. The CDR3 region is CSVGDPQVTAFF. DNA for the CDR3: TGCAGCGTTGGAGACCCACAGGTAACCGCTTTCTTT.

This sequence joins TRBV27 and TRBJ2-7; 7 bases fit TRBD1. This CDR3 spans 15 amino acids. V trimming: 2 bases; J trimming: 2 bases; junction bases outside the gene matches: 6. Germline V gene sequence: CDR1 MNHEY, CDR2 SMNVEV (reference sequence). The CDR3 DNA follows: TGTGCCAGCAGTTTACACTCTACAGGGGCCTACGAGCAGTACTTC. Translation gives CASSLHSTGAYEQYF.

The chain combines TRBV18 with TRBJ1-2; unclear D gene. In germline, CDR1 is KGHSH, CDR2 LQKENI. This CDR3 has 14 amino acids. Trimming took off 8 bases at V and 0 bases at J, with 13 bases between the two ends. The chain's CDR3 is CASAQDWANYGYTF. The CDR3 DNA follows: TGTGCCAGCGCCCAGGACTGGGCTAACTATGGCTACACCTTC. Full variable domain (remainder filled in from reference TRBV18 and TRBJ1-2): NAGVMQNPRHLVRRRGQEARLRCSPMKGHSHVYWYRQLPEEGLKFMVYLQKENIIDESGMPKERFSAEFPKEGPSILRIQQVVRGDSAAYFCASAQDWANYGYTFGSGTRLTVV.

The rearrangement joins TRBV4-2 to TRBJ2-1, with 10 nucleotides matching TRBD2. From germline, CDR1 is LGHNA and CDR2 YNFKEQ. The CDR3 has 15 amino acids. The V segment lost 0 bases and the J segment 14 bases; nucleotides outside the gene matches: 10. CDR3 sequence: CASSQDEERGGKKFF. As DNA, the CDR3 is TGTGCCAGCAGCCAAGATGAGGAGCGGGGGGGTAAGAAGTTCTTC.

The V and J genes are TRBV30 and TRBJ2-5; TRBD1 matches 12 bases. Germline CDR1 reads GTSNPN; CDR2 reads SVGIG (reference sequence). The V gene end was trimmed by 3 bases and the J gene end by 4 bases; junction bases not matched to a gene: 9. The CDR3 covers 16 residues. CDR3 nucleotides: TGTGCCTGGAGAAGGGGGACAGGGGGCGCGGGAGAGACCCAGTACTTC. Translation: CAWRRGTGGAGETQYF.